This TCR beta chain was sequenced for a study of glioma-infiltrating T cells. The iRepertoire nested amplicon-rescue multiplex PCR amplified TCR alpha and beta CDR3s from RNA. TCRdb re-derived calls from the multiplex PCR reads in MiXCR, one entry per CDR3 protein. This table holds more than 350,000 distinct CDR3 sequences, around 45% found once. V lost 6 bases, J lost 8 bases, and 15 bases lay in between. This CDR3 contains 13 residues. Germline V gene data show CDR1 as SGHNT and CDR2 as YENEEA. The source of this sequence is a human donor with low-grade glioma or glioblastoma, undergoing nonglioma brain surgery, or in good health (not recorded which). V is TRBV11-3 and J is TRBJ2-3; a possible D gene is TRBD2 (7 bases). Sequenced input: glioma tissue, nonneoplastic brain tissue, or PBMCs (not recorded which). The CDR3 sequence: CASSLEGGGTQYF. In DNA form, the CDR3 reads TGTGCCAGCAGTCTGGAGGGAGGGGGTACGCAGTATTTT.